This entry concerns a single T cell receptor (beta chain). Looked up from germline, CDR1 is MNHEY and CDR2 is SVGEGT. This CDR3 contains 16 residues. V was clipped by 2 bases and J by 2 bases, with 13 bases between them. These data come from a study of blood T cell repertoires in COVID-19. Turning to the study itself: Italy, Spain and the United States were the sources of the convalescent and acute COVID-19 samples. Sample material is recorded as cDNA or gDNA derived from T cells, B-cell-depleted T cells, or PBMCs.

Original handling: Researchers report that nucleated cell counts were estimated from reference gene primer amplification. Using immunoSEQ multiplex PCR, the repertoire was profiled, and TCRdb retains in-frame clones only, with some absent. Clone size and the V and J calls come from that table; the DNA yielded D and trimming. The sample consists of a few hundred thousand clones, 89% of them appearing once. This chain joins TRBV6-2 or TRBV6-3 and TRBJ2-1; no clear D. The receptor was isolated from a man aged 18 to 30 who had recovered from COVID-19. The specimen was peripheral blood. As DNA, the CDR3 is TGTGCCAGCAGTTACACCAGACTCCGGGCCTACAATGAGCAGTTCTTC. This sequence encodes CASSYTRLRAYNEQFF.